One sample yielded the 14 T cell receptor beta chains listed below, sequenced in a study of vaccination and CD4 T cells after COVID-19. The treatment was: roughly ten-day PBMC culture with coronavirus spike peptide pools or control peptides (ViraFEST assay). An unexposed donor provided the CD4+ T cells, which were collected before the COVID-19 pandemic (2011-2018). Their antigens are not known. The Oncomine TCR Beta short-read assay was applied to DNA of cultured CD4+ T cells. Cultures of CD4+ T cells served as the source for extracting genomic DNA. Using its own MiXCR run on the PCR reads, TCRdb lists one record per CDR3 protein. The sample holds about 9,000 distinct CDR3 sequences; around 35% are singletons and the top ten take about 19%. Sequenced sample: CD4+ T cells from blood, cultured in vitro. The receptors shown here come from a human donor in good health.

This clonotype turned up a few times. V usage is TRBV6-1 and J usage is TRBJ1-5; TRBD1 aligns across 8 bases. Germline-derived CDR1 and CDR2 are MNHNS and SASEGT. The CDR3 consists of 16 residues. Losses at the gene ends were 6 bases for V and 0 bases for J; bases not matched to a gene: 7. The CDR3 sequence is CASRKTGDYSNQPQHF. As DNA, the CDR3 is TGTGCCAGCAGAAAGACAGGGGATTATAGCAATCAGCCCCAGCATTTT.

This rearrangement joins TRBV7-2 to TRBJ2-5; D is unresolved. The CDR3 extends over 13 amino acids. V was pared by 2 bases and J by 1 base, with 5 bases between. CDR1 and CDR2 from the germline V gene are SGHTA and FQGNSA. This CDR3 reads CASSLSIQETQYF. The DNA of the CDR3 is TGTGCCAGCAGCTTATCGATCCAAGAGACCCAGTACTTC.

This clonotype has just a few counts. This rearrangement joins TRBV20-1 to TRBJ2-4; D tentatively reads TRBD1 or TRBD2 (6 bases each). Germline V gene lookup returns CDR1 DFQATT and CDR2 SNEGSKA (reference sequence). The ends were cut back, 0 bases at V and 6 bases at J, with 12 bases in the middle. This CDR3 is 14 amino acids long. CDR3 sequence reads: CSAREAQGGNIQYF. As DNA, the CDR3 is TGCAGTGCTAGAGAAGCACAGGGAGGAAACATTCAGTACTTC.

This clonotype was recorded a few times. The chain has TRBV6-2 or TRBV6-3 and TRBJ2-5; the D is unclear. Germline CDR1 MNHEY, CDR2 SVGEGT. Trimming shortened V by 2 bases and J by 5 bases, and 12 bases separated the two germline ends. The CDR3 extends over 14 amino acids. In nucleotides, the CDR3 is TGTGCCAGCAGTTACGTGCAGGAGAGGGAGACCCAGTACTTC. Translating gives CASSYVQERETQYF.

This clonotype came up a few times. The J gene is TRBJ2-7, the V gene TRBV10-3; TRBD1 matches 9 bases. The V segment lost 11 bases and the J segment 5 bases; nucleotides outside the gene matches: 7. CDR3 length: 12 residues. The germline CDR1 and CDR2 sequences are ENHRY and SYGVKD. The CDR3 here is CAVAGTGNEQYF. Written as DNA, the CDR3 is TGTGCCGTAGCCGGGACAGGGAACGAGCAGTACTTC.

This chain's CDR3 is CASSPRTPPSGNEQFF. CDR3 coding DNA: TGTGCCAGCAGCCCCCGGACTCCCCCCTCGGGTAATGAGCAGTTCTTC. This sequence joins TRBV14 and TRBJ2-1; tentative D call: TRBD2 (5 bases). The CDR3 loop spans 16 amino acids. Trimming shortened V by 4 bases and J by 7 bases, and 20 bases separated the two germline ends. Germline CDR1 and CDR2: SGHDN and FVKESK.

The chain joins TRBV28 to TRBJ1-6; the D gene is possibly TRBD1 (5 bases). Trimming took off 3 bases at V and 9 bases at J, with 9 bases between the two ends. CDR3 length equals 13 residues. Germline V lookup: CDR1 MDHEN, CDR2 SYDVKM. This chain's CDR3 is CASSLRGSSPLHF. The CDR3 nucleotides are TGTGCCAGCAGTTTGAGGGGCAGTTCACCCCTCCACTTT.

Comments on this clonotype: An end of the junction does not agree with germline; a read error may underlie this. The rearrangement links TRBV5-1 to TRBJ2-5; 12 positions match TRBD2. CDR3 length: 18 amino acids. Germline V gives CDR1 SGHRS, CDR2 YFSETQ. The CDR3 bases are TGCGCCAGCAGTTTGGGACAGACTAGCGGGAGTGAACAAGAGACCCAGTACTTC. It yields the protein CASSLGQTSGSEQETQYF.

V gene TRBV19 combines with J gene TRBJ2-2; D call uncertain. V gave up 3 bases and J gave up 2 bases, with 10 bases separating them. The CDR3 consists of 15 residues. The V gene's germline CDR1 is LNHDA and CDR2 SQIVND (reference sequence). CDR3 nucleotides: TGTGCCAGTAGTATCTCGCGTCTTAACACCGGGGAGCTGTTTTTT. Translated: CASSISRLNTGELFF.

This clonotype turned up a few times. The chain employs TRBV28 and TRBJ1-1, with a weak D call TRBD1 (5 bases). Trimming pared 6 bases from V and 0 bases from J, leaving 11 bases between. The V gene's germline CDR1 is MDHEN and CDR2 SYDVKM. The CDR3 runs 14 residues. The CDR3 nucleotides are TGTGCCAGCAGCTCGGGGCCAATGAACACTGAAGCTTTCTTT. Translated, it gives CASSSGPMNTEAFF.

This sequence joins TRBV30 and TRBJ1-6; tentatively, D is TRBD1 (5 bases). Germline V CDR1 and CDR2: GTSNPN, SVGIG (reference sequence). V was trimmed by 4 bases and J by 8 bases, leaving 12 bases between them. This CDR3 comprises 13 residues. The CDR3 bases are TGTGCCTGGATTGGGGACGGAGATTCACCCCTCCACTTT. As protein: CAWIGDGDSPLHF.

The chain links TRBV7-2 to TRBJ1-4; no definite D call. Germline V CDR1 and CDR2: SGHTA, FQGNSA. The V end was cut by 5 bases, the J end by 0 bases, with 16 bases between. The CDR3 contains 17 residues. This chain's CDR3 is CASSRDFNSATNEKLFF. In nucleotides, the CDR3 is TGTGCCAGCAGCCGAGACTTCAACAGTGCAACTAATGAAAAACTGTTTTTT.

There are a few counts of this clonotype. The chain is built from TRBV20-1 and TRBJ2-5; no reliable D call. In germline, CDR1 is DFQATT, CDR2 SNEGSKA (reference sequence). The CDR3 has 13 residues. Deletions cut 3 bases from V and 4 bases from J, with 12 bases between. DNA for the CDR3: TGCAGTGCTAGTTTAGGGTCGGGAGAGACCCAGTACTTC. This encodes CSASLGSGETQYF.

On this clonotype: At one of its ends the junction is not consistent with the germline gene, which may arise from a read error. This chain connects TRBV27 to TRBJ1-5; D not certain. CDR1 is MNHEY, CDR2 SMNVEV, per germline (reference sequence). This CDR3 is built from 12 residues. The CDR3, as DNA: TGTGTCAGCAGTATTATTGGAGAGCCCCAGCATTTT. Its translation: CVSSIIGEPQHF.